This passage covers 29 T cell receptor beta chains from one sample sequenced in a study of CD8+ T cells in alopecia areata. RNA was isolated and reverse transcribed to cDNA, the sequencing template. Libraries were prepared by immunoSEQ multiplex PCR; TCRdb keeps only in-frame clonotypes and omits some of them. The sample holds 80,000 to 100,000 clones; roughly 40% are singletons and the top ten take less than 20%. Treatment here: oral pan-JAK inhibitor, 5-10 mg twice daily. Here the sequenced sample was CD8+ T cells sorted from blood, taken at week 24, from a patient treated with tofacitinib. All receptors derive from a human donor with alopecia areata.

This chain connects TRBV6-5 to TRBJ2-5, with TRBD1 matching over 8 bases. V trimming: 11 bases; J trimming: 2 bases; junction bases outside the gene matches: 10. The CDR3 has 14 residues. The germline V gene has CDR1 MNHEY and CDR2 SVGAGI. In DNA form, the CDR3 reads TGTGCCGCCGGTGTCAGGGGGCTTCAAGAGACCCAGTACTTC. This gives the protein CAAGVRGLQETQYF.

The V call is TRBV4-1, the J call TRBJ2-1, with TRBD2 matching 15 bases. The CDR3 is made up of 16 amino acids. Per the germline V gene, CDR1 is MGHRA and CDR2 is YSYEKL. V was clipped by 3 bases and J by 4 bases; unmatched bases: 1. The CDR3 sequence is CASSHGTSGGYNEQFF. Written as DNA, the CDR3 is TGCGCCAGCAGCCACGGGACTAGCGGGGGGTACAATGAGCAGTTCTTC.

CDR3 sequence reads: CASSGPGTTQETQYF. The CDR3, as DNA: TGTGCCAGCAGTGGCCCCGGGACGACCCAAGAGACCCAGTACTTC. The chain is built from TRBV2 and TRBJ2-5; either TRBD1 or TRBD2 may fit D (5 bases each). Trimming left V 4 bases short and J 1 base short, with 13 bases between. The CDR3 totals 15 residues. Germline loops: CDR1 SNHLY, CDR2 FYNNEI.

The rearrangement links TRBV29-1 to TRBJ2-7; D remains unclear. The germline V and J ends were trimmed by 0 bases and 4 bases, with 7 bases remaining between them. Germline V gives CDR1 SQVTM, CDR2 ANQGSEA. There are 12 residues in the CDR3. CDR3 in DNA: TGCAGCGTTGAAGATGGCAGTTACGAGCAGTACTTC. Protein product: CSVEDGSYEQYF.

The chain links TRBV27 to TRBJ2-2; D might be TRBD1 (6 bases). This CDR3 spans 15 amino acids. Germline V gene data show CDR1 as MNHEY and CDR2 as SMNVEV (reference sequence). With 6 bases removed from V and 4 bases from J, the gap between germline ends came to 15 bases. The CDR3 reads CASSLLTGTTGELFF. DNA for the CDR3: TGTGCCAGCAGCCTCCTGACAGGAACCACCGGGGAGCTGTTTTTT.

As DNA, the CDR3 is TGTGCCAGCAGCGGTAGCGGAGCGGGAGAGACCCAGTACTTC. It encodes CASSGSGAGETQYF. The chain has TRBV9 and TRBJ2-5, with TRBD2 as a possible D gene (6 bases). V was cut by 3 bases and J by 4 bases, with 13 bases left in between. The CDR3 runs 14 residues. From germline, CDR1 is SGDLS and CDR2 YYNGEE.

The rearrangement links TRBV7-2 to TRBJ1-6; D ambiguous. Germline assignment: CDR1 SGHTA and CDR2 FQGNSA. Between the trimmed V and J ends, which lost 5 bases and 5 bases, there was a span of 13 bases. The CDR3 runs 15 residues. The CDR3 nucleotides read TGTGCCAGCAGCCTCCGGACGGCAAATAATTCACCCCTCCACTTT. Translated: CASSLRTANNSPLHF.

This clone was observed a handful of times. This rearrangement joins TRBV6-1 to TRBJ2-1, with D perhaps assigned TRBD1 or TRBD2 (6 bases each). Trimming took off 0 bases at V and 4 bases at J, with 16 bases between the two ends. CDR1 is MNHNS, CDR2 SASEGT, per germline. The CDR3 has 17 amino acids. CDR3 in DNA: TGTGCCAGCAGTGAAGCCCTGGGGGGCGGGATGTACAATGAGCAGTTCTTC. Translating it yields CASSEALGGGMYNEQFF.

The chain links TRBV19 to TRBJ2-1; 8 bases line up with TRBD2. Trimming cost V 6 bases and J 1 base; bases outside gene matches: 5. The germline gives CDR1 LNHDA, CDR2 SQIVND (reference sequence). The CDR3 sequence is 15 residues long. The CDR3 sequence: CASSRGGRSYNEQFF. The CDR3 nucleotides read TGTGCCAGTAGCCGGGGCGGGAGGTCCTACAATGAGCAGTTCTTC.

The V gene is TRBV28, the J gene TRBJ2-2; D is undetermined. The CDR3 covers 13 residues. V dropped 6 bases and J dropped 8 bases, with 13 bases sitting between them. CDR1 and CDR2 from the germline V gene are MDHEN and SYDVKM. The CDR3 loop reads CASRHTIRGELFF. The CDR3 DNA reads TGTGCCAGCAGACATACAATAAGGGGGGAGCTGTTTTTT.

This rearrangement joins TRBV6-1 to TRBJ2-7; D call uncertain. Germline V CDR1 and CDR2: MNHNS, SASEGT. The V and J ends lost 1 base and 0 bases respectively, with 13 bases between them. CDR3 length: 16 amino acids. The CDR3 protein is CASSEGTVIGSYEQYF. Written as DNA, the CDR3 is TGTGCCAGCAGTGAAGGGACCGTAATCGGCTCCTACGAGCAGTACTTC.

The rearrangement uses TRBV27 and TRBJ1-5, with D unclear. The CDR3 extends over 12 amino acids. The germline V and J ends were trimmed by 3 bases and 4 bases, with 4 bases remaining between them. Per germline, CDR1 MNHEY and CDR2 SMNVEV (reference sequence). CDR3 region: CASSFHNQPQHF. The CDR3 DNA follows: TGTGCCAGCAGTTTCCATAATCAGCCCCAGCATTTT.

This clone was seen only a few times. The rearrangement joins TRBV5-1 to TRBJ1-1, with D unresolved. Germline CDR1 reads SGHRS; CDR2 reads YFSETQ. The CDR3 is 12 residues long. V was trimmed by 1 base and J by 7 bases, leaving 8 bases between them. Here the CDR3 reads CASSLRVGEAFF. CDR3 in DNA: TGCGCCAGCAGCTTGAGGGTGGGTGAAGCTTTCTTT.

This rearrangement joins TRBV6-5 to TRBJ1-2; TRBD1 aligns across 7 bases. Germline V CDR1 and CDR2: MNHEY, SVGAGI. CDR3 length: 13 amino acids. The J segment lost 10 bases and the V segment lost 4 bases, leaving 9 bases of the junction unmatched. The CDR3 nucleotides are TGTGCCAGCAGTTCCGGGACAGCTTATAACTACACCTTC. This gives the protein CASSSGTAYNYTF.

This clone was seen more than once but under ten times. This chain connects TRBV7-9 to TRBJ2-2; 9 nucleotides line up with TRBD1. The CDR3 extends over 16 amino acids. Per the germline V gene, CDR1 is SEHNR and CDR2 is FQNEAQ (reference sequence). V lost 5 bases, J lost 2 bases, and 6 bases stayed unmatched. The CDR3 reads CASSHWTGANTGELFF. Written as DNA, the CDR3 is TGTGCCAGCAGCCACTGGACAGGGGCAAACACCGGGGAGCTGTTTTTT.

This clone was recorded a few times. The chain has TRBV18 and TRBJ2-2, with TRBD1 as a possible D gene (5 bases). Germline V gives CDR1 KGHSH, CDR2 LQKENI. There are 15 residues in the CDR3. Trimming cost V 1 base and J 3 bases, with 9 bases left between them. DNA for the CDR3: TGTGCCAGCTCACCACAAGGGGCGGACACCGGGGAGCTGTTTTTT. This codes for CASSPQGADTGELFF.

CDR3 protein: CASTTPPAGSGNTIYF. CDR3 DNA: TGTGCCAGCACCACTCCCCCCGCCGGCTCTGGAAACACCATATATTTT. This chain joins TRBV6-9 and TRBJ1-3; no reliable D call. Germline-derived CDR1 and CDR2 are MNHGY and SVAAGI. The V gene lost 7 bases and the J gene lost 0 bases, with 16 bases spanning the gap. The CDR3 is made up of 16 amino acids.

This chain links TRBV25-1 with TRBJ2-7; 7 bases fit TRBD1. Germline V gene lookup returns CDR1 MGHDK and CDR2 SYGVNS. The CDR3 runs 13 residues. V gave up 6 bases and J gave up 3 bases; unmatched junction bases: 5. The chain's CDR3 is CASSPGQFYEQYF. CDR3 in DNA: TGTGCCAGCAGCCCGGGACAGTTCTACGAGCAGTACTTC.

Only a few counts were recorded for this clone. CDR3 region: CASSPGGDEQFF. DNA of the CDR3: TGTGCCAGCTCACCCGGGGGGGATGAGCAGTTCTTC. The chain carries TRBV18 and TRBJ2-1, with 8 bases matching TRBD2. V was pared by 3 bases and J by 8 bases, with 0 bases of the junction left unmatched. Per germline, CDR1 KGHSH and CDR2 LQKENI. This CDR3 is 12 amino acids long.

This chain links TRBV6-6 with TRBJ1-2; 7 bases are a match to TRBD1. The germline V gene has CDR1 MNHNY and CDR2 SVGAGI (reference sequence). V lost 5 bases and J lost 8; bases outside the gene matches: 8. This CDR3 is 13 amino acids long. CDR3 residues: CASSARQGSGYTF. Here the CDR3 DNA reads TGTGCCAGCAGTGCCCGACAGGGAAGCGGCTACACCTTC.

This clone was found a few times. The chain couples TRBV9 to TRBJ1-5; possible D gene TRBD1, 5 bases. The CDR3 sequence is 14 residues long. Trimming took 0 bases from V and 3 from J, leaving 7 bases between them. CDR1 and CDR2 from the germline V gene are SGDLS and YYNGEE. CDR3 DNA sequence: TGTGCCAGCAGCGTAGGAGGGGACAATCAGCCCCAGCATTTT. Translated, it gives CASSVGGDNQPQHF.

The chain carries TRBV6-5 and TRBJ1-4; no definite D call. The CDR3 is made up of 15 amino acids. The ends were cut back, 7 bases at V and 0 bases at J, with 12 bases in the middle. Per germline, CDR1 MNHEY and CDR2 SVGAGI. The CDR3 coding sequence is TGTGCCAGCACCCAGCTTCGGGCAACTAATGAAAAACTGTTTTTT. Its translation is CASTQLRATNEKLFF.

The table lists this clone with a few counts. The genes are TRBV7-9 and TRBJ1-2; D gene uncertain. The V end was cut by 2 bases, the J end by 2 bases, with 6 bases between. The CDR3 is 13 amino acids. Germline V gene data show CDR1 as SEHNR and CDR2 as FQNEAQ (reference sequence). The CDR3 DNA sequence: TGTGCCAGCAGCTTAACTGACAACTATGGCTACACCTTC. Residues: CASSLTDNYGYTF.

The chain joins TRBV6-1 to TRBJ2-5, with no clear D. V was cut by 6 bases and J by 2 bases, with 13 bases left in between. The CDR3 is 14 residues long. Germline CDR1 reads MNHNS; CDR2 reads SASEGT. The CDR3: CASRRSGSQETQYF. The CDR3 DNA follows: TGTGCCAGCAGAAGGTCTGGATCTCAAGAGACCCAGTACTTC.

A few counts support this clone. This sample includes further DNA sequences coding for the same CDR3. This sequence joins TRBV19 and TRBJ2-1; TRBD2 matches 8 bases. Germline CDR1 LNHDA, CDR2 SQIVND (reference sequence). This CDR3 contains 16 residues. The junction had 9 bases not matched to a gene; V was cut back by 3 bases and J by 5 bases. As DNA, the CDR3 is TGTGCCAGTAGTATCCCCGGGACTAGGCCGGACAATGAGCAGTTCTTC. Encoded protein: CASSIPGTRPDNEQFF.

The chain combines TRBV25-1 with TRBJ2-3; the D gene is possibly TRBD2 (5 bases). Germline V gives CDR1 MGHDK, CDR2 SYGVNS. The germline V and J ends were trimmed by 3 bases and 1 base, with 11 bases remaining between them. The CDR3 totals 15 residues. In DNA, the CDR3 is TGTGCCAGCAGTGAGACTCCCGGGGGCACAGATACGCAGTATTTT. Protein product: CASSETPGGTDTQYF.

The chain joins TRBV30 to TRBJ2-2, with a possible D match to TRBD2 (5 bases). The CDR3 contains 14 residues. Germline lookup yields CDR1 GTSNPN and CDR2 SVGIG (reference sequence). The V end was cut by 6 bases, the J end by 4 bases, with 15 bases between. The CDR3, as DNA: TGTGCCTGCCCGGAGGTAGTATCCACCGGGGAGCTGTTTTTT. Translating gives CACPEVVSTGELFF.

The J gene is TRBJ1-1, the V gene TRBV11-3, with D perhaps matching TRBD1 (6 bases). This CDR3 is 13 amino acids long. V gave up 4 bases and J gave up 5 bases, with 11 bases separating them. Germline V CDR1 and CDR2: SGHNT, YENEEA. CDR3 bases: TGTGCCAGCAGCTCAAATCAGGGGACTGAAGCTTTCTTT. Translation: CASSSNQGTEAFF. The entire variable domain, with the rest obtained from reference TRBV11-3 and TRBJ1-1, is as follows: EAGVVQSPRYKIIEKKQPVAFWCNPISGHNTLYWYLQNLGQGPELLIRYENEEAVDDSQLPKDRFSAERLKGVDSTLKIQPAELGDSAVYLCASSSNQGTEAFFGQGTRLTVV.

This clone was observed a few times. The chain links TRBV4-1 to TRBJ2-7, with 9 bases that match TRBD2. CDR3 length: 14 residues. With 1 base clipped from V and 4 bases from J, the junction kept 2 bases outside the gene matches. The germline V gene has CDR1 MGHRA and CDR2 YSYEKL. The CDR3 DNA sequence: TGCGCCAGCAGCCAAGTTGCGGGAGGGTACGAGCAGTACTTC. Translated: CASSQVAGGYEQYF.